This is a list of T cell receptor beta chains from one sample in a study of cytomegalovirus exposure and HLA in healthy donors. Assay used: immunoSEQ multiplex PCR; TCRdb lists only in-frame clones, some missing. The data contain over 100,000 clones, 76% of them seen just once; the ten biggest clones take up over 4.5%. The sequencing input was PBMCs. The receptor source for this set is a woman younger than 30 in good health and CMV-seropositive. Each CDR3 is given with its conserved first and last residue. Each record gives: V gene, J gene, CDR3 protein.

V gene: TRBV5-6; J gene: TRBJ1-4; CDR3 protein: CASSLVGRGATNEKLFF
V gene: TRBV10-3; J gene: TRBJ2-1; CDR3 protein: CASGLYNEQFF
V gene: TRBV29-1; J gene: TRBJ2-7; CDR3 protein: CSIGTSGHYDEQYF
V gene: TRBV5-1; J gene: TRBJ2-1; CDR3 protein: CASSSTSGSWSSYNEQFF
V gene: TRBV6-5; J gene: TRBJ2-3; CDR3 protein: CASSRGGTDTQYF
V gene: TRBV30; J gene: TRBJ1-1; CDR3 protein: CAHYSGQGSRNTEAFF
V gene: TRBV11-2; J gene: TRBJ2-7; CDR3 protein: CASTLVAAFSYEQYF
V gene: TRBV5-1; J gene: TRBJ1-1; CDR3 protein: CASSLGQGSTEAFF
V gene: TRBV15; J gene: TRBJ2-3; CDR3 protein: CATSAGTGATDTQYF
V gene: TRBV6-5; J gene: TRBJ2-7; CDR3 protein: CASVQSGTYEQYF
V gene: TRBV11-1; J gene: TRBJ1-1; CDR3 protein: CASSDGVNTEAFF
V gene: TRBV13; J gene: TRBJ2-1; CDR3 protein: CASSSLTSGVNEQFF
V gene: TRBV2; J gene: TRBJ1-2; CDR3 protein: CASLLQENSGGYTF
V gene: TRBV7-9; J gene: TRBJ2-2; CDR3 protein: CASSLQGALVGELFF
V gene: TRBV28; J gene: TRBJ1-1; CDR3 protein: CASSIQTRAEAFF
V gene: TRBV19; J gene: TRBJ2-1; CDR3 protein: CASSIGDRGSYNEQFF
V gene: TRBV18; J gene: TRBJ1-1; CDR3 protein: CASNTAGGGTEAFF
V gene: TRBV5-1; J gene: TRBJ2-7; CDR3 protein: CASSSLGLAGEWEQYF
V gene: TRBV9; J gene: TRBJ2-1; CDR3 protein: CASSASGSSNEQFF
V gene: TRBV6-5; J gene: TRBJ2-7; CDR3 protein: CASSHGTSDEQYF
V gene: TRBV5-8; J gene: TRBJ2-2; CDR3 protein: CASSLTVHNTGELFF
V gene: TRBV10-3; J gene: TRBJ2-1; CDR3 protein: CAISGLAGGPSNEQFF
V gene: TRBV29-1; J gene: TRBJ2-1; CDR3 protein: CSVDAARDRGYNEQFF
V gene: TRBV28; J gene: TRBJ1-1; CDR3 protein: CASSPAGQKNTEAFF
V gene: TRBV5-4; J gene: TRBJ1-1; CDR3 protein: CASSPGTGGLNTEAFF
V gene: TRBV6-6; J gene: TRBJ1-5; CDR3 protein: CASRLQGSNQPQHF
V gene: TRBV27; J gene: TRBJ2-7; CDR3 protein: CASSLRAPSYEQYF
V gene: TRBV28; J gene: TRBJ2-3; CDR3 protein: CASSSSGTGFRDTQYF
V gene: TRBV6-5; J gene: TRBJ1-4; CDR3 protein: CASSAGFDNEKLFF
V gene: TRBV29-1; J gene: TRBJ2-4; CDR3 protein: CSVGLAGSLDIQYF
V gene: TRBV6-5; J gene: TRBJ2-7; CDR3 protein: CASRTGGENYEQYF
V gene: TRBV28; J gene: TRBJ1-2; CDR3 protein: CASRPSGRDGYTF
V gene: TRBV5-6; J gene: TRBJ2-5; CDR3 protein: CASSLGTGGGQYF
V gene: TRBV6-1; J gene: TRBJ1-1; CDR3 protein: CASSYTDSQNAEAFF
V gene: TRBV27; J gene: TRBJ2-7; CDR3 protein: CASSSPGQGLFHEQYF
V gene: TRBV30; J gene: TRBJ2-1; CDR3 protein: CAWRGSGSANEQFF
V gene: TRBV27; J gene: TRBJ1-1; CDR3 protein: CASSMDRLGTEAFF